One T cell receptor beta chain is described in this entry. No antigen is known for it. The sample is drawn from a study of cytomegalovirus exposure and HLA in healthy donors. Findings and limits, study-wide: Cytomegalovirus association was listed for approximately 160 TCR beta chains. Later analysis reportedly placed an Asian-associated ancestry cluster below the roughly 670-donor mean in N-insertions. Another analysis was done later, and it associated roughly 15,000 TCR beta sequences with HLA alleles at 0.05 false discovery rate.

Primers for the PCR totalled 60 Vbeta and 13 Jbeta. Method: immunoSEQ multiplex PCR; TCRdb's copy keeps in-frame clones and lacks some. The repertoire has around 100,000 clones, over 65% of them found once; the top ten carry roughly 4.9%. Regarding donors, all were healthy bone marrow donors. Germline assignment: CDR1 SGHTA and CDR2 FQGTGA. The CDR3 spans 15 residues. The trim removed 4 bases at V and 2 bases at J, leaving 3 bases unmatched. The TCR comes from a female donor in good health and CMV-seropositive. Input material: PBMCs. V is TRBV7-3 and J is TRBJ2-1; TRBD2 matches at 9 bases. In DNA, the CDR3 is TGTGCCAGCAGCTCCCTAGCGGGGCCCTACAATGAGCAGTTCTTC. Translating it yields CASSSLAGPYNEQFF.